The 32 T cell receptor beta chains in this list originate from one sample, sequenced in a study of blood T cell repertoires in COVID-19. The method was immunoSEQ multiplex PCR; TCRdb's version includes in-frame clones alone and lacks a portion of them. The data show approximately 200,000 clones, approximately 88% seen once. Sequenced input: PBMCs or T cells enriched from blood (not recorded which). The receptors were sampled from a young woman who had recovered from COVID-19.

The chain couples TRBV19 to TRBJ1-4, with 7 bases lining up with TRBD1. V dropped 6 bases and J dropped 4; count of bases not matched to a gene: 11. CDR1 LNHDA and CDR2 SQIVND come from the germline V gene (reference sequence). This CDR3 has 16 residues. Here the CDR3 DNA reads TGTGCCAGTAGCGTTGGAACCGGGACAGTTAATGAAAAACTGTTTTTT. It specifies CASSVGTGTVNEKLFF.

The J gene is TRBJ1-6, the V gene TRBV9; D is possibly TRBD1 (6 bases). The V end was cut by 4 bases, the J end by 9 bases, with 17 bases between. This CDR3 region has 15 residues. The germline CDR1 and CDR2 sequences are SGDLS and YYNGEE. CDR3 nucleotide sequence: TGTGCCAGCAGCATCGGACAGTTAGGGTCTTCACCCCTCCACTTT. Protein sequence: CASSIGQLGSSPLHF.

Here the CDR3 reads CASSLLSGSTDTQYF. CDR3 bases: TGTGCCAGCAGCTTACTTTCAGGGAGCACAGATACGCAGTATTTT. The rearrangement links TRBV7-9 to TRBJ2-3; weak D call: TRBD1 (5 bases). Germline V lookup: CDR1 SEHNR, CDR2 FQNEAQ (reference sequence). With 2 bases removed from V and 0 bases from J, the gap between germline ends came to 9 bases. CDR3 length: 15 residues.

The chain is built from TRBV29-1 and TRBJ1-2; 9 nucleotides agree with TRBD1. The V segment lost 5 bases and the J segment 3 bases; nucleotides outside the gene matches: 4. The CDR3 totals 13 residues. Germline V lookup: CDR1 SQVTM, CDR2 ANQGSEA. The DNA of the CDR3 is TGCAGCGTTCGGGACAGGGTAGACTATGGCTACACCTTC. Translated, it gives CSVRDRVDYGYTF. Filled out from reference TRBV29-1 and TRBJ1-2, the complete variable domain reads SAVISQKPSRDICQRGTSLTIQCQVDSQVTMMFWYRQQPGQSLTLIATANQGSEATYESGFVIDKFPISRPNLTFSTLTVSNMSPEDSSIYLCSVRDRVDYGYTFGSGTRLTVV.

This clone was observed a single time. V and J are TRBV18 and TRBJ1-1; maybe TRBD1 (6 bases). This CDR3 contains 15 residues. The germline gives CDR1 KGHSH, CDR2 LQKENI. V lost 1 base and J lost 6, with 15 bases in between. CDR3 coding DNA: TGTGCCAGCTCACCACTGGGGCAGGGGAGCGCTGAAGCTTTCTTT. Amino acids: CASSPLGQGSAEAFF.

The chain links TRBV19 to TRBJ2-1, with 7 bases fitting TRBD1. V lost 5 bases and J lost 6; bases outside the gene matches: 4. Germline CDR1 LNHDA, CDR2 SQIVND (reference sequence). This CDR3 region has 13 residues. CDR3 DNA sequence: TGTGCCAGTAGTCTGACAGGGTTCAATGAGCAGTTCTTC. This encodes CASSLTGFNEQFF. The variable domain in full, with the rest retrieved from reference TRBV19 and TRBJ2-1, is DGGITQSPKYLFRKEGQNVTLSCEQNLNHDAMYWYRQDPGQGLRLIYYSQIVNDFQKGDIAEGYSVSREKKESFPLTVTSAQKNPTAFYLCASSLTGFNEQFFGPGTRLTVL.

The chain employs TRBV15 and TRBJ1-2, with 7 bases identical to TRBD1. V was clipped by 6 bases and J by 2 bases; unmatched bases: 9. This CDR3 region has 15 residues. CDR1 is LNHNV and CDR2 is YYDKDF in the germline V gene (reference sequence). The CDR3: CATRPGQSRNYGYTF. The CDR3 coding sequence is TGTGCCACCAGACCGGGACAGTCGAGGAACTATGGCTACACCTTC. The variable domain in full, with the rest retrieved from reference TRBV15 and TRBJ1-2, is DAMVIQNPRYQVTQFGKPVTLSCSQTLNHNVMYWYQQKSSQAPKLLFHYYDKDFNNEADTPDNFQSRRPNTSFCFLDIRSPGLGDTAMYLCATRPGQSRNYGYTFGSGTRLTVV.

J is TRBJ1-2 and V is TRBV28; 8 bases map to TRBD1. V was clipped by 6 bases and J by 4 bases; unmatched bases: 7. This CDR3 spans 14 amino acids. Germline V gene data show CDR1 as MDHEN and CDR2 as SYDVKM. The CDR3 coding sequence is TGTGCCAGCAGCAAAGCGACAGGGGTCTATGGCTACACCTTC. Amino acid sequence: CASSKATGVYGYTF.

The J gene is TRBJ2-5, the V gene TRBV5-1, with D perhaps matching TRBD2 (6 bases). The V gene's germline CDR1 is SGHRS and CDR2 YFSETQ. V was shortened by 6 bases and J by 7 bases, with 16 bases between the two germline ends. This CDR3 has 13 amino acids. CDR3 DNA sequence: TGCGCCAGCACCTCGGAAGGAGGGATGACCCAGTACTTC. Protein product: CASTSEGGMTQYF.

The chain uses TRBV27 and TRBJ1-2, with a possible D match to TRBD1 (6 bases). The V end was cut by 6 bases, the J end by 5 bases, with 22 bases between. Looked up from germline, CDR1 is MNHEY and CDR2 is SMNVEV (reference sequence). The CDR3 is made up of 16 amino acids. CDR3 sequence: CASSWGRGPLPYGYTF. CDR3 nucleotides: TGTGCCAGCAGCTGGGGCAGGGGCCCTCTTCCTTATGGCTACACCTTC.

CDR3 residues: CASSQDPRSQPQHF. The DNA of the CDR3 is TGTGCCAGCAGCCAAGACCCAAGGAGTCAGCCCCAGCATTTT. The chain carries TRBV4-2 and TRBJ1-5; D call uncertain. CDR1 and CDR2 from the germline V gene are LGHNA and YNFKEQ. V was shortened by 0 bases and J by 6 bases, with 9 bases between the two germline ends. The CDR3 covers 14 residues.

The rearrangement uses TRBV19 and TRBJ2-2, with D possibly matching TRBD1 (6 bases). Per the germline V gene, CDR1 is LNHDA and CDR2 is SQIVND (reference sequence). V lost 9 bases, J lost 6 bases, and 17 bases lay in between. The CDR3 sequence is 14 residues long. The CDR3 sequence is CASNRQAGAGELFF. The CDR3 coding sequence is TGTGCCAGCAATAGACAGGCCGGGGCCGGGGAGCTGTTTTTT.

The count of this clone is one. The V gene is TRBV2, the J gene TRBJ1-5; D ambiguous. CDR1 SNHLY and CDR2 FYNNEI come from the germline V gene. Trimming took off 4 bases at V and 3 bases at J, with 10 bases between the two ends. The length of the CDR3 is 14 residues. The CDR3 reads CASSGGGNNQPQHF. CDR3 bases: TGTGCCAGCAGTGGTGGTGGCAACAATCAGCCCCAGCATTTT.

The CDR3 bases are TGTGCCACCTCGGGAGGGAGCTCCTACAATGAGCAGTTCTTC. Its protein product is CATSGGSSYNEQFF. This sequence joins TRBV15 and TRBJ2-1, with 8 bases aligning to TRBD2. The germline gives CDR1 LNHNV, CDR2 YYDKDF (reference sequence). The ends lost 8 bases at V and 0 bases at J; junction bases unmatched: 3. The CDR3 length is 14 residues.

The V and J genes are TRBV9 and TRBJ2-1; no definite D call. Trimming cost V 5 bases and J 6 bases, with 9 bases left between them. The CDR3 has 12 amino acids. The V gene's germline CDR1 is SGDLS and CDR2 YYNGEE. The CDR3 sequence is CASSSPVNEQFF. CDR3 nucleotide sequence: TGTGCCAGCAGTTCCCCGGTCAATGAGCAGTTCTTC.

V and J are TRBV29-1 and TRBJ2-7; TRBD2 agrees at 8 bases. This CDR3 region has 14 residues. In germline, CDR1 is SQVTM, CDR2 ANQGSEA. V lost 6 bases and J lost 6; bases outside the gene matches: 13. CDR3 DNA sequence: TGCAGCGTCCCCCGGGAGGGGGGACAAGGCGAGCAGTACTTC. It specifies CSVPREGGQGEQYF.

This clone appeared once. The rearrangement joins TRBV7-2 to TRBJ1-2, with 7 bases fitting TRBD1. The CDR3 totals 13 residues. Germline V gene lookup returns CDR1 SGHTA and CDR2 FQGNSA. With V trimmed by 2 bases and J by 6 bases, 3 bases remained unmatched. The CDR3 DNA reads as TGTGCCAGCAGCTTAAGGGGGCAGAATGGCTACACCTTC. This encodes CASSLRGQNGYTF.

CDR3 amino acids: CAWGERGPLGDTQYF. CDR3 in DNA: TGTGCCTGGGGTGAGCGGGGCCCCCTGGGAGATACGCAGTATTTT. The rearrangement links TRBV30 to TRBJ2-3, with 7 bases fitting TRBD2. J gave up 5 bases and V 5 bases, and 13 bases lay outside the gene matches. Per germline, CDR1 GTSNPN and CDR2 SVGIG (reference sequence). The CDR3 sequence is 15 residues long.

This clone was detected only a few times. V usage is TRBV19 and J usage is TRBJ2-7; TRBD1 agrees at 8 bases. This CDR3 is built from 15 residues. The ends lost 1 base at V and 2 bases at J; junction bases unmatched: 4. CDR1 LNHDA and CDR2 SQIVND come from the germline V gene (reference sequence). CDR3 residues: CASSIGTGLTYEQYF. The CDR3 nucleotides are TGTGCCAGTAGTATAGGGACAGGGCTAACCTACGAGCAGTACTTC. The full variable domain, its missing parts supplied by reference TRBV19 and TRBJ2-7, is DGGITQSPKYLFRKEGQNVTLSCEQNLNHDAMYWYRQDPGQGLRLIYYSQIVNDFQKGDIAEGYSVSREKKESFPLTVTSAQKNPTAFYLCASSIGTGLTYEQYFGPGTRLTVT.

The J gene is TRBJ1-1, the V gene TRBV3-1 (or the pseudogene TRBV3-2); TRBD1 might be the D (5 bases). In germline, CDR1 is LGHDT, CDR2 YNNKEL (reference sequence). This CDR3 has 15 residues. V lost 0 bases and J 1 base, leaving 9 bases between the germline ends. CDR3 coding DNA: TGTGCCAGCAGCCAAGATCTGGGGCGGAACACTGAAGCTTTCTTT. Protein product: CASSQDLGRNTEAFF.

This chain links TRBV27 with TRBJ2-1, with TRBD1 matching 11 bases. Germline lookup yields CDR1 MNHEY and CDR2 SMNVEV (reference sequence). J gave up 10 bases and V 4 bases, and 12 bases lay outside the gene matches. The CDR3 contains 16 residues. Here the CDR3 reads CASSSPRDRGEREQFF. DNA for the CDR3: TGTGCCAGCAGTTCGCCTCGGGACAGGGGGGAGAGGGAGCAGTTCTTC.

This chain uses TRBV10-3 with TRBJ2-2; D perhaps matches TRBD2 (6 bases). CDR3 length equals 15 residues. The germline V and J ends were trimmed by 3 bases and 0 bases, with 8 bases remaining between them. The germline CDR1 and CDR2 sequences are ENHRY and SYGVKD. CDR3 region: CAISDRTTNTGELFF. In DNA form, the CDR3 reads TGTGCCATCAGTGACCGGACTACGAACACCGGGGAGCTGTTTTTT.

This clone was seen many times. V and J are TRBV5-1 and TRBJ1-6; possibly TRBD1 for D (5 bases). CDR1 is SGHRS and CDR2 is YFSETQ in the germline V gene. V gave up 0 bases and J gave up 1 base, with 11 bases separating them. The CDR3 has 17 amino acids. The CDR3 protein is CASSLGQPGSYNSPLHF. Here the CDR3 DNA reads TGCGCCAGCAGCTTGGGACAGCCGGGTTCCTATAATTCACCCCTCCACTTT.

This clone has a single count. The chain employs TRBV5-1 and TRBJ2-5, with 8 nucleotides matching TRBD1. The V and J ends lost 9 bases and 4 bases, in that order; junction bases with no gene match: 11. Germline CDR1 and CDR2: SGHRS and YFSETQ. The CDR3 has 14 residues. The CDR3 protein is CANRQGSRAETQYF. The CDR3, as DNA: TGCGCCAACCGACAGGGGTCCCGGGCAGAGACCCAGTACTTC.

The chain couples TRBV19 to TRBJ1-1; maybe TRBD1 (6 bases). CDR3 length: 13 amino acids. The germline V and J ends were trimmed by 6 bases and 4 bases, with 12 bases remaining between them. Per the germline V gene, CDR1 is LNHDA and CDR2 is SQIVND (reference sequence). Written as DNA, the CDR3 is TGTGCCAGTAGAGATACAGGGATCACTGAAGCTTTCTTT. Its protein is CASRDTGITEAFF.

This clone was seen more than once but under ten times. CDR3 region: CASSSSYTTNEKLFF. DNA for the CDR3: TGTGCCAGCAGTTCCTCATACACAACTAATGAAAAACTGTTTTTT. The chain uses TRBV28 and TRBJ1-4; no clear D. The V gene lost 4 bases and the J gene lost 0 bases, with 9 bases spanning the gap. The CDR3 extends over 15 amino acids. The V gene's germline CDR1 is MDHEN and CDR2 SYDVKM.

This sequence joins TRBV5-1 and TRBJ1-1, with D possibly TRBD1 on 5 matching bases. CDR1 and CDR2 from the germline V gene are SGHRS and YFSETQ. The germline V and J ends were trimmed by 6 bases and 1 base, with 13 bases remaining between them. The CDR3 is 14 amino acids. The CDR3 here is CASTRPGQNTEAFF. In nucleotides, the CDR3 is TGCGCCAGCACCCGTCCAGGACAGAACACTGAAGCTTTCTTT.

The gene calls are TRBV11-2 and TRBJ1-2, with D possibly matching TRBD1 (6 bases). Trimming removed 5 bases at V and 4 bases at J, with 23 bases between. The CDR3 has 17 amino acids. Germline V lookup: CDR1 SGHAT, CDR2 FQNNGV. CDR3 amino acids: CASSPEGPPGHIYGYTF. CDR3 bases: TGTGCCAGCAGCCCCGAGGGGCCACCGGGACACATCTATGGCTACACCTTC.

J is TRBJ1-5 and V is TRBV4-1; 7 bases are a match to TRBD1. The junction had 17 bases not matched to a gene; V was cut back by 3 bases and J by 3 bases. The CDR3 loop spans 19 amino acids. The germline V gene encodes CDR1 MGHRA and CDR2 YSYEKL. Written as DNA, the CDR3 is TGCGCCAGCAGCCAGCTCGAGCCCCTACGACAGGGAGCCAATCAGCCCCAGCATTTT. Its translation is CASSQLEPLRQGANQPQHF.

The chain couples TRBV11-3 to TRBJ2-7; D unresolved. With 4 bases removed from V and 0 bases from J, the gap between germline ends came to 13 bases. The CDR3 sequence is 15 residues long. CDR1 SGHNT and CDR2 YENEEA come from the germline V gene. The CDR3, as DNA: TGTGCCAGCAGCTCAGATAGTCCTAGCTCCTACGAGCAGTACTTC. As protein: CASSSDSPSSYEQYF.

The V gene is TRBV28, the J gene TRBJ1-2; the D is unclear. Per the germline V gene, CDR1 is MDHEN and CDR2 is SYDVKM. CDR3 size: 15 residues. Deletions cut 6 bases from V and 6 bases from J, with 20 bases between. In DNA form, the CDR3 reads TGTGCCAGCAGGGTCGGGAATGGGGATTGGCATGGCTACACCTTC. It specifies CASRVGNGDWHGYTF.

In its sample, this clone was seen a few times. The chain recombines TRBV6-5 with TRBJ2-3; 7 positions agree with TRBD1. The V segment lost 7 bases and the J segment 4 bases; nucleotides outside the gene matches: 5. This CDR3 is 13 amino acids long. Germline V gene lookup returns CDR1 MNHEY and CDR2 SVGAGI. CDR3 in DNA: TGTGCCAGCAACACAGGGGAAGCAGATACGCAGTATTTT. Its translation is CASNTGEADTQYF.